This TCR beta chain was identified in a study of cytomegalovirus exposure and HLA in healthy donors (dated 2017 in TCRdb). Notes on the research overall: An earlier analysis of under 600 of the donors reported approximately 300 Gb of sequence data and 117 million unique TCR beta sequences from 150 million to 200 million T cells. Alongside the repertoire data, information on donor age, sex, ethnicity and CMV serostatus was compiled. The later analysis used no new phenotypic data to find candidate immune exposures, relying instead on TCR beta sequences and their occurrence across donors. The study profiled the T cell repertoires of under 850 subjects by immunosequencing and related them to cytomegalovirus serostatus. To predict cytomegalovirus infection status, the study combined high-throughput TCR immunosequencing, statistical association of individual TCRs with disease status, and machine learning. Across some 400 genotyped donors of the cohort, an average of roughly 250,000 unique TCR beta nucleotide sequences per donor were sequenced, and 15% to 20% of those sequences were non-productive. Of the roughly 400 genotyped donors, approximately 83% fell in the genetic ancestry cluster associated with self-reported Caucasian donors. The aim of the study was to test whether cataloging public T cell receptors could identify signatures of past pathogen exposure. The number of donors typed differed by locus, with 629-630 for A, B, C, DRB1 and DQB1, more than 500 for DQA1, approximately 580 for DPA1, and roughly 450 for DPB1. Both class I and class II loci were covered by HLA typing, at four-digit resolution. Genome-wide SNP genotypes for about 55% of the 666 donors were used in a later genetic analysis, which treated that subset as a discovery cohort. All discovery cohort repertoires had been generated on a single sequencing platform. Along with the approximately 670-subject first cohort, a separate validation cohort of over a hundred different subjects was used. In a later analysis, previously published TCR beta repertoires from more than 500 donors were re-analyzed and high-resolution HLA genotyping was added so that TCR occurrence patterns could be studied. Because of strong linkage in the cohort, five DR-DQ haplotypes were treated as single units for association and clustering. An earlier analysis of a few hundred of the donors applied high-throughput TCR beta sequencing to assess whether each TCR beta V gene segment acted as functional or pseudogenic. An early release covering roughly 580 HLA-typed donors comprised roughly 300 gigabases of sequencing data and around 80 million unique TCR sequences. What the research found in general, with its limitations: The only immune exposure information available for the cohort was CMV serostatus. In the study, some 180 TCR beta chains were listed as associated with cytomegalovirus. The cohort was sequenced for TCR beta chains only, and without alpha or paired-chain data the features that could be detected were limited. In a later genetic analysis, a missense DCLRE1C variant was associated with V-gene and J-gene trimming of TCR beta chains, and the association was replicated in an independent cohort. Most TCR sequences were observed very rarely across donors, whereas some public TCRs were present in many individuals. An earlier analysis of around 540 of the donors showed that most TCR beta V segments appeared in productive rearrangements either about 90% or about 30% of the time, which broadly matched IMGT annotations. In a later analysis, HLA-associated TCR beta chains showed more clonal expansion and lower generation probabilities than non-associated chains that were equally common. Several of the top co-occurrence clusters appeared to be linked to parvovirus B19, influenza, CMV and Epstein-Barr virus, according to a later analysis. Strong co-occurrence of HLA alleles, especially DR and DQ, made assigning TCR associations to individual alleles difficult. Roughly uniform sequencing depth across donors was assumed in presence/absence analyses, although this assumption may not hold. The classifier was reported to diagnose cytomegalovirus status with high specificity and sensitivity in both the original cohort and the validation cohort. Because some donors lacked HLA typing at each locus, the association tests relied only on the typed subset. It was suggested by the authors that the approach could potentially be generalized to other disease states and immunological phenotypes. In vitro tests confirmed that a few of the cytomegalovirus-associated TCR beta chains recognize cytomegalovirus antigens. According to a later analysis, TCR association rates differed among HLA loci, with DRB1 alleles showing the most associated TCRs and HLA-C alleles showing the fewest. In a later analysis, some 17,000 TCR beta sequences were associated with specific HLA alleles at a false discovery rate of 0.05. The 87-base-pair reads could not distinguish some IMGT-functional V segments, including TRBV6-2 and TRBV6-3, so those segments were excluded. According to a later analysis, most CMV-associated TCR beta chains appeared to be HLA-restricted, and the HLA associations seemed to be driven largely by CMV exposure. Compared with the roughly 670-donor mean, donors in an Asian-associated ancestry cluster had fewer N-insertions in productive TCRs, according to a later genetic analysis. Linkage disequilibrium might explain the correlated functional status among segregating V segments, but an unknown experimental factor could not be excluded. A cluster of highly shared sequence variants was judged likely to represent a technical artifact of the sequencing pipeline. A further reported finding was that TCR beta sequences accurately predicted the HLA-A and HLA-B alleles for most subjects in the first cohort. Because counts were too low, more than 15 rarely observed V segments, including chromosome 9 orphons, were excluded from the earlier analysis of some 540 of the donors.

This clone turned up a few times. Its antigen is unknown. No base qualities exist here, and no much larger clone lies one base off it. The cohort consisted of 666 healthy bone marrow donors. At the time of sampling, every cohort member was nominally healthy, though immune exposures that went unrecorded were likely present. The donor was CMV seropositive and was included in the group of about 290 seropositive cohort members. Every donor gave a peripheral blood sample, and the peripheral blood mononuclear cells from that sample were used for TCR beta sequencing. The Qiagen DNeasy Blood Extraction Kit was used to extract genomic DNA from the blood cell samples. The CDR1 and CDR2 encoded by the germline V gene (reference sequence) are SGHKS and YYEKEE. The cysteine opens and the phenylalanine closes a CDR3 of 15 amino acids. Only the CDR3 portion is preserved as DNA: 45 bases, with reading frame beginning at the first base. V is cut back by 0 bases and J by 2 bases, with 3 bases in the junction unmatched.

Receptor libraries were prepared by the immunoSEQ multiplex PCR assay. A mixture of 60 forward primers for TCR Vbeta segments and 13 reverse primers for TCR Jbeta segments was used in the multiplex PCR. A multiplex PCR assay on genomic DNA amplified the CDR3 region of rearranged TCR beta genes. Amplified TCR beta libraries were sequenced as 87-base-pair reads on the Illumina HiSeq System. Processing in the source paper ran as follows. Across the 500 to 850 repertoires, a later analysis counted tens of millions of unique TCR beta chains, approximately 12 million of which were shared by at least two donors. To remove PCR and sequencing errors, raw reads were error-corrected and collapsed into unique sequences using a nearest-neighbor algorithm that merged closely related sequences. Alignment of CDR3 sequences to IMGT reference sequences was used to assign V, D and J gene segments. For a sequence to be retained, at least a six-nucleotide match to both a V gene segment and a J gene segment was required. A rearrangement was called productive if the CDR3 had no stop codons and remained in frame with V and J, and every other rearrangement was called non-productive. CDR3 was defined by IMGT convention, running from the second conserved V-encoded cysteine to the conserved J-encoded phenylalanine. The earlier analysis of about 500 of the donors excluded sequences that lacked an unambiguous match to a single V gene segment. In an earlier analysis of 587 of the donors, a V segment was called functional when productive rearrangements were above 56.7%, and segregating when the standard deviation between donors exceeded 5%. A statistical classification framework was built for diagnosing cytomegalovirus status from the catalog of TCR beta chain sequences. In a later analysis, V and J genes were assigned by comparing TCR nucleotide sequences against IMGT/GENE-DB human TR gene sequences. The TCRdist pipeline was used in a later analysis to assign CDR3 sequences and most-parsimonious VDJ recombination scenarios. In a later analysis, every TCR beta chain was defined by the combination of its CDR3 amino acid sequence and its V-gene family, and reads without a unique V-gene family were dropped. As a way to deal with suspected cross-contamination and a sequencing artifact, a later analysis dropped hundreds of nucleotide sequences that were highly shared and had low generation probability. For each public chain, a later analysis derived a clonal expansion index from normalized ranks of inferred template counts within each repertoire. In a later analysis, generation probabilities were computed using a VDJ recombination model fitted to out-of-frame rearrangements, and the results were checked against IGoR. In a later analysis, TCR-TCR, TCR-HLA and TCR-CMV co-occurrence was scored with hypergeometric tests, and a repertoire-size bias correction was applied to TCR pairs. False discovery rates were estimated in a later analysis by permuting HLA or CMV assignments 20 times. A later analysis grouped co-occurring TCRs with DBSCAN, adding TCRdist sequence similarity when clustering within HLA-allele-positive subsets. Repertoires with fewer than 30,000 or more than 120,000 public chains were left out of co-occurrence clustering, as were a handful of repertoires with anomalous nucleotide sharing. This is the immuneACCESS table as TCRdb keeps it, with only in-frame sequences that have V and J called. A part of the clones is gone; compared with another copy, unresolved V genes explain less than half, and the rest is unexplained. V and J calls plus clone size are reproduced from that table; the DNA served to infer D and trimming. This sample gives about 120,000 clones in total; roughly 62% of them show up just once. Roughly 1.5% of the sample comes from the top ten.

The chain links TRBV5-5 with TRBJ2-7; the junction holds 9 bases that match TRBD2. Input material: PBMCs. The clonotype originates from a man younger than 45 in good health and CMV-seropositive. This receptor carries the CDR3 CASSLGSGRTYEQYF. The nucleotide sequence reads TGTGCCAGCAGCTTGGGGAGCGGGAGGACCTACGAGCAGTACTTC.